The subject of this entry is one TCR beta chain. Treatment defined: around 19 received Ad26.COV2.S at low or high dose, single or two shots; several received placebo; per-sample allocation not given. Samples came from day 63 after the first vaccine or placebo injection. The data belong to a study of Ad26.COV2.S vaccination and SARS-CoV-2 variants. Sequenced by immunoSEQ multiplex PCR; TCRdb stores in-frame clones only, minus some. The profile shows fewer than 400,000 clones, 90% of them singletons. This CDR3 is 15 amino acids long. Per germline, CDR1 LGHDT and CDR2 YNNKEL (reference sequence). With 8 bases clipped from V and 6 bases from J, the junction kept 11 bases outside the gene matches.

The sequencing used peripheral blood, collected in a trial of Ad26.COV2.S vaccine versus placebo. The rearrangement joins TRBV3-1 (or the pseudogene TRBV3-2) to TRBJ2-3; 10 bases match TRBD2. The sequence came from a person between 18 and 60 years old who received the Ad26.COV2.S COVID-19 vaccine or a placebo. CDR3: CASGPSGRLGDTQYF. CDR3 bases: TGTGCCAGCGGTCCTAGCGGGAGACTTGGCGATACGCAGTATTTT.